Below, 26 T cell receptor beta chains from the same sample are listed, as sequenced in a study of regulatory T cells in long-lasting Graves disease. Time point in this sample: newly diagnosed GD, antithyroid drugs for less than 3 months. From RNA extracted from PBMCs, the TCR library was made. To make TCR beta libraries, researchers used iRepertoire HTBI primers and Arm-PCR of CDR3 regions. Using its own MiXCR run on the multiplex PCR reads, TCRdb lists one record per CDR3 protein. This table has hundreds of thousands of distinct CDR3 sequences, 12% appearing once. The same sample was also used in a study of T cells in Graves' hyperthyroidism and ophthalmopathy.

Sequenced material: peripheral blood mononuclear cells (PBMCs), taken at new diagnosis, from a patient treated with antithyroid drugs. The receptors here all came from a woman aged 30 to 39 with Graves disease.

This clonotype has a count of ten or more. This sequence joins TRBV19 and TRBJ1-6, with 10 bases that match TRBD1. The junction had 6 bases not matched to a gene; V was cut back by 6 bases and J by 7 bases. The CDR3 extends over 15 amino acids. Germline V gene data show CDR1 as LNHDA and CDR2 as SQIVND (reference sequence). The CDR3 sequence: CASSLGTGANSPLHF. CDR3 DNA sequence: TGTGCCAGTAGCCTCGGGACAGGGGCGAATTCACCCCTCCACTTT. The full variable domain, its missing parts supplied by reference TRBV19 and TRBJ1-6, is DGGITQSPKYLFRKEGQNVTLSCEQNLNHDAMYWYRQDPGQGLRLIYYSQIVNDFQKGDIAEGYSVSREKKESFPLTVTSAQKNPTAFYLCASSLGTGANSPLHFGNGTRLTVT.

In its sample, this clonotype was seen a few times. The chain has TRBV20-1 and TRBJ2-7, with TRBD1 identical over 8 bases. The CDR3 consists of 13 residues. Germline-derived CDR1 and CDR2 are DFQATT and SNEGSKA (reference sequence). Trimming at V came to 6 bases and at J to 2 bases, leaving 6 bases not matched to a gene. The CDR3 nucleotides read TGCAGTGCCAGCGACAGGGGTGCCTACGAGCAGTACTTC. It encodes CSASDRGAYEQYF.

This chain connects TRBV10-3 to TRBJ2-7, with TRBD1 identical over 9 bases. V dropped 6 bases and J dropped 3; count of bases not matched to a gene: 6. Per germline, CDR1 ENHRY and CDR2 SYGVKD. The CDR3 loop spans 14 amino acids. The CDR3 here is CAIRRGTGIYEQYF. CDR3 DNA sequence: TGTGCCATCAGGCGAGGGACAGGGATCTACGAGCAGTACTTC.

The chain uses TRBV6-1 and TRBJ1-1; D remains ambiguous. Germline V lookup: CDR1 MNHNS, CDR2 SASEGT. This CDR3 has 13 residues. The V end was cut by 7 bases, the J end by 1 base, with 10 bases between. The CDR3 DNA reads as TGTGCCAGCAACAGAGGGTGGAACACTGAAGCTTTCTTT. It is translated as CASNRGWNTEAFF.

The gene calls are TRBV4-3 and TRBJ2-1, with D perhaps assigned TRBD1 or TRBD2 (6 bases each). The CDR3 consists of 13 residues. V was pared by 1 base and J by 15 bases, with 16 bases between. CDR1 and CDR2 from the germline V gene are LGHNA and YSLEER. CDR3 in DNA: TGCGCCAGCAGCCAAGGGGTTGGGGGGCTACGGTTCTTC. This sequence encodes CASSQGVGGLRFF.

This clonotype was counted ten times or more. CDR3 nucleotide sequence: TGTGCCAGCAGTCCAAACTCAGCTGGCTTGAGCACTGAAGCTTTCTTT. It yields the protein CASSPNSAGLSTEAFF. The chain uses TRBV27 and TRBJ1-1; D not resolved. The CDR3 consists of 16 residues. CDR1 and CDR2 from the germline V gene are MNHEY and SMNVEV (reference sequence). Trimming removed 5 bases from V and 4 bases from J, with 20 bases in between.

This clonotype was detected many times. The chain uses TRBV6-1 and TRBJ1-4; 12 nucleotides align to TRBD1. Germline CDR1 and CDR2: MNHNS and SASEGT. J was trimmed by 5 bases and V by 6 bases; bases with no gene match: 4. There are 15 residues in the CDR3. The CDR3 DNA reads TGTGCCAGCAGGAGGGGACAGGGGGCGAATGAAAAACTGTTTTTT. Protein sequence: CASRRGQGANEKLFF.

This clonotype has at least ten counts. The chain combines TRBV20-1 with TRBJ2-7; possibly TRBD1 for D (6 bases). The germline V and J ends were trimmed by 3 bases and 11 bases, with 23 bases remaining between them. Germline V gives CDR1 DFQATT, CDR2 SNEGSKA (reference sequence). The CDR3 length is 14 residues. The CDR3 is CSARVSTGFGKEYF. Written as DNA, the CDR3 is TGCAGTGCTAGGGTCTCCACAGGGTTCGGTAAAGAGTACTTC.

This clonotype was seen at least ten times. The chain combines TRBV18 with TRBJ2-1; 7 positions match TRBD2. CDR1 is KGHSH and CDR2 is LQKENI in the germline V gene. The V gene end was trimmed by 8 bases and the J gene end by 1 base; junction bases not matched to a gene: 8. CDR3 length equals 15 residues. As DNA, the CDR3 is TGTGCCAGCAGTGGACTAGAATTATCCTACAATGAGCAGTTCTTC. Protein product: CASSGLELSYNEQFF. Full variable domain (rest looked up from reference TRBV18 and TRBJ2-1): NAGVMQNPRHLVRRRGQEARLRCSPMKGHSHVYWYRQLPEEGLKFMVYLQKENIIDESGMPKERFSAEFPKEGPSILRIQQVVRGDSAAYFCASSGLELSYNEQFFGPGTRLTVL.

This clonotype occurred a few times. V is TRBV15 and J is TRBJ1-4; D possibly corresponds to TRBD1 (6 bases). Germline CDR1 reads LNHNV; CDR2 reads YYDKDF (reference sequence). This CDR3 comprises 15 residues. Between the trimmed V and J ends, which lost 2 bases and 3 bases, there was a span of 10 bases. CDR3 sequence reads: CATSRRGVANEKLFF. In DNA, the CDR3 is TGTGCCACCAGCAGAAGGGGGGTAGCTAATGAAAAACTGTTTTTT.

This clonotype was counted at least ten times. V and J are TRBV20-1 and TRBJ1-2; perhaps TRBD1 as D (6 bases). Looked up from germline, CDR1 is DFQATT and CDR2 is SNEGSKA (reference sequence). V was trimmed by 0 bases and J by 5 bases, leaving 10 bases between them. This CDR3 has 13 residues. CDR3 in DNA: TGCAGTGCTAGAGACAGGGGATCTTATGGCTACACCTTC. Translation gives CSARDRGSYGYTF.

This clonotype came up a few times. The rearrangement uses TRBV10-3 and TRBJ2-7, with D perhaps TRBD1 or TRBD2 (5 bases each). In germline, CDR1 is ENHRY, CDR2 SYGVKD. The CDR3 extends over 13 amino acids. V gave up 6 bases and J gave up 3 bases, with 12 bases separating them. The DNA for the CDR3 is TGTGCCATCAGCTCTTCAGGGAGCTACGAGCAGTACTTC. Protein sequence: CAISSSGSYEQYF.

This clonotype showed up many times. This sequence joins TRBV2 and TRBJ1-6; D is ambiguous. This CDR3 spans 14 amino acids. Germline V gene sequence: CDR1 SNHLY, CDR2 FYNNEI. V gave up 8 bases and J gave up 0 bases, with 8 bases separating them. The CDR3 sequence is CASLLGSYNSPLHF. The CDR3 DNA is TGTGCCAGCCTGCTGGGCTCCTATAATTCACCCCTCCACTTT.

The table lists this clonotype with a few counts. The V and J genes are TRBV7-2 and TRBJ2-1, with D possibly being TRBD2 (6 bases). V lost 3 bases and J 3 bases, leaving 12 bases between the germline ends. The CDR3 is 15 amino acids. Per the germline V gene, CDR1 is SGHTA and CDR2 is FQGNSA. The CDR3 region is CASSFTSSGYNEQFF. CDR3 coding DNA: TGTGCCAGCAGCTTTACTAGCTCAGGCTACAATGAGCAGTTCTTC.

The table lists this clonotype with many counts. The V gene is TRBV20-1, the J gene TRBJ2-5; D uncertain. The V gene's germline CDR1 is DFQATT and CDR2 SNEGSKA (reference sequence). With 5 bases removed from V and 2 bases from J, the gap between germline ends came to 15 bases. This CDR3 has 14 amino acids. CDR3 in DNA: TGCAGTGCTCTTGGCAACCCAAATCAAGAGACCCAGTACTTC. As protein: CSALGNPNQETQYF.

This clonotype was counted at least ten times. This rearrangement joins TRBV12-3 or TRBV12-4 to TRBJ2-7; maybe TRBD1 (6 bases). V lost 4 bases and J lost 2, with 12 bases in between. This CDR3 spans 14 amino acids. Here the CDR3 reads CASSYSRGAYEQYF. CDR3 DNA sequence: TGTGCCAGCAGTTACAGCAGGGGAGCCTACGAGCAGTACTTC.

The chain recombines TRBV7-9 with TRBJ2-2; 8 bases are a match to TRBD2. The germline CDR1 and CDR2 sequences are SEHNR and FQNEAQ (reference sequence). The CDR3 length is 17 residues. The V gene end was trimmed by 4 bases and the J gene end by 4 bases; junction bases not matched to a gene: 11. The CDR3 coding sequence is TGTGCCAGCAGCTCCAAGGGTGCCGGGACTAGCACCGGGGAGCTGTTTTTT. Protein sequence: CASSSKGAGTSTGELFF.

V and J are TRBV5-1 and TRBJ2-5; D gene uncertain. Trimming removed 4 bases from V and 2 bases from J, with 15 bases in between. CDR3 size: 15 residues. CDR1 is SGHRS, CDR2 YFSETQ, per germline. The CDR3 bases are TGCGCCAGCAGCCCCTCCTCGGCAAGACAAGAGACCCAGTACTTC. It encodes CASSPSSARQETQYF.

This clonotype was found many times. The V and J genes are TRBV19 and TRBJ2-5; a weak D match, TRBD2 (6 bases). The V end was cut by 6 bases, the J end by 2 bases, with 16 bases between. The CDR3 runs to 15 residues. From germline, CDR1 is LNHDA and CDR2 SQIVND (reference sequence). CDR3 amino acids: CASSFSGGEQETQYF. CDR3 DNA: TGTGCCAGTAGCTTTAGCGGAGGGGAGCAAGAGACCCAGTACTTC.

The sample holds many counts of this clonotype. The V call is TRBV20-1, the J call TRBJ2-3; 7 nucleotides agree with TRBD2. CDR1 DFQATT and CDR2 SNEGSKA come from the germline V gene (reference sequence). Losses at the gene ends were 4 bases for V and 0 bases for J; bases not matched to a gene: 4. CDR3 length: 14 amino acids. The CDR3 DNA reads TGCAGTGCTACACTTAGCGGGAGCACAGATACGCAGTATTTT. Protein sequence: CSATLSGSTDTQYF.

The chain couples TRBV7-9 to TRBJ1-5; TRBD1 is a possible D gene (5 bases). Germline V lookup: CDR1 SEHNR, CDR2 FQNEAQ (reference sequence). This CDR3 contains 14 residues. V was trimmed by 5 bases and J by 6 bases, leaving 14 bases between them. The CDR3 bases are TGTGCCAGCAGCCCCCCGGGGGGAAGTCAGCCCCAGCATTTT. Amino acids: CASSPPGGSQPQHF.

This clonotype was observed at least ten times. The V gene is TRBV6-5, the J gene TRBJ2-1, with unresolved D. The V end was cut by 2 bases, the J end by 4 bases, with 12 bases between. The length of the CDR3 is 15 residues. The germline gives CDR1 MNHEY, CDR2 SVGAGI. CDR3 nucleotides: TGTGCCAGCAGTTACCAGAGGTACCTTTACAATGAGCAGTTCTTC. Amino acids: CASSYQRYLYNEQFF.

Worth noting for this clonotype: This sequence may be a read error, since a much larger clone differs from it by one base. The CDR3 sequence: CNASGANEKLFF. The DNA of the CDR3 is TGCAATGCGAGTGGGGCTAATGAAAAACTGTTTTTT. This rearrangement joins TRBV20-1 to TRBJ1-4; D remains unclear. The V gene's germline CDR1 is DFQATT and CDR2 SNEGSKA (reference sequence). This CDR3 has 12 residues.

This clonotype has ten or more counts. This CDR3 is CASSYSKTSGTYEQYF. For the CDR3, the DNA is TGTGCCAGCAGTTACTCGAAGACTAGCGGGACCTACGAGCAGTACTTC. The J gene is TRBJ2-7, the V gene TRBV6-2 or TRBV6-3, with 11 bases identical to TRBD2. Germline-derived CDR1 and CDR2 are MNHEY and SVGEGT. With 0 bases clipped from V and 2 bases from J, the junction kept 3 bases outside the gene matches. This CDR3 has 16 residues.

This clonotype was counted many times. The J gene is TRBJ2-3, the V gene TRBV5-1, with D possibly matching TRBD1 (6 bases). CDR1 is SGHRS, CDR2 YFSETQ, per germline. V lost 0 bases and J 4 bases, leaving 12 bases between the germline ends. The CDR3 covers 15 residues. The CDR3 nucleotides are TGCGCCAGCAGCTTGGCACAGGGTATTGCAGATACGCAGTATTTT. Its translation: CASSLAQGIADTQYF.

This clonotype was found many times. CDR3 bases: TGCAGTGCTACCCGAGGGACTAGCGGCACAGATACGCAGTATTTT. Translation gives CSATRGTSGTDTQYF. J is TRBJ2-3 and V is TRBV20-1; 10 bases line up with TRBD2. Germline V gives CDR1 DFQATT, CDR2 SNEGSKA (reference sequence). The CDR3 consists of 15 residues. V dropped 4 bases and J dropped 1; count of bases not matched to a gene: 5.